This T cell receptor (beta chain) is drawn from a study of shared clonotypes between healthy human individuals. This clone was found once. Some 32,000 T cell genomes, or around 0.2 ug DNA, went into the sorted-subset replicate PCRs. Sequencing was performed with immunoSEQ multiplex PCR; in TCRdb, only in-frame clones are kept and a portion is missing. The sample includes roughly 2.5 million clones, more than 80% seen only once; the top ten take over 0.12%. Germline assignment: CDR1 SGDLS and CDR2 YYNGEE. V lost 0 bases, J lost 6 bases, and 7 bases lay in between. The CDR3 runs 12 residues. The V and J genes are TRBV9 and TRBJ2-7; perhaps TRBD1 as D (5 bases). The sample consisted of naive CD4+ T cells sorted from blood. Stated subset: CD45RA+ positively selected. The clonotype was recovered from a man aged 18 to 35 in good health. CDR3 sequence: CASSVEQGEQYF. The CDR3 coding sequence is TGTGCCAGCAGCGTAGAGCAGGGCGAGCAGTACTTC.